Listed below are T cell receptor beta chains from one sample, sequenced in a study of T cells in Graves' hyperthyroidism and ophthalmopathy. One entry per CDR3 protein, called by TCRdb with MiXCR from the multiplex PCR reads. In the table there are approximately 640,000 distinct CDR3 sequences, approximately 42% of which are singletons. Material for sequencing was peripheral blood or thyroid tissue (not recorded which). Receptor source: an adult man with Graves' disease, either hyperthyroidism or ophthalmopathy (not recorded which). Each CDR3 is given with its conserved first and last residue. A D gene is named only where the DNA matches it firmly. Clone size is given for some rows only: seen once, a few or many times, or a class if the clone is expanded.

DNA: TGCGCCAGCAGCGTGTCGGTGGTCCCTGGAAACACCATATATTTT
CDR3: CASSVSVVPGNTIYF
V: TRBV5-1
size: few
D: NA
J: TRBJ1-3

DNA: TGTGCCAGCAGGGGGGGGGCTGATGAAAAACTGTTTTTT
CDR3: CASRGGADEKLFF
V: TRBV25-1
size: many
D: NA
J: TRBJ1-4

DNA: TGTGCCAGCAGCCGCACAATCGACAGTATACCCACTGAAGCTTTCTTT
CDR3: CASSRTIDSIPTEAFF
V: TRBV11-2
size: NA
D: NA
J: TRBJ1-1

DNA: TGTGCCAGTAGTAACCTAGCGGGGTTTAATCAGCCCCAGCATTTT
CDR3: CASSNLAGFNQPQHF
V: TRBV19
size: once
D: NA
J: TRBJ1-5

DNA: TGCAGTGCTAGAGGGGCTAGCGTACAAGAGACCCAGTACTTC
CDR3: CSARGASVQETQYF
V: TRBV20-1
size: NA
D: NA
J: TRBJ2-5

DNA: TGTGCCAGCAGCCCCCAACTCCCGGGGCAAGAGACCCAGTACTTC
CDR3: CASSPQLPGQETQYF
V: TRBV7-9
size: NA
D: NA
J: TRBJ2-5

DNA: TGTGCCAGCGACCGGGACAGGGGGCCCAATGGCTACACCTTC
CDR3: CASDRDRGPNGYTF
V: TRBV2
size: NA
D: TRBD1
J: TRBJ1-2

DNA: TGTGCCAGCAGCTTGACGGAACTAGCCCGCTTC
CDR3: CASSLTELARF
V: TRBV7-6
size: NA
D: NA
J: TRBJ1-2

DNA: TGTGCCCCCAGGACAGGGATTGGAGAGACCCAGTACTTC
CDR3: CAPRTGIGETQYF
V: TRBV25-1
size: NA
D: TRBD1
J: TRBJ2-5

DNA: TGTGCCAGCAGCGGGCAGGACAGGGCTGGAAACACCATATATTTT
CDR3: CASSGQDRAGNTIYF
V: TRBV11-1
size: few
D: TRBD1
J: TRBJ1-3

DNA: TGTGCCAGCAGCTTACCTGGCGGGGGGTACAATGAGCAGTTCTTC
CDR3: CASSLPGGGYNEQFF
V: TRBV7-9
size: NA
D: TRBD2
J: TRBJ2-1

DNA: TGTGCCAGCAGCCCGGGACAGGGCCCCCACTATGGCTACACCTTC
CDR3: CASSPGQGPHYGYTF
V: TRBV11-2
size: once
D: TRBD1
J: TRBJ1-2

DNA: TGTGCCAGCAGCCAAGTAGGGGACTATGGCTACACCTTC
CDR3: CASSQVGDYGYTF
V: TRBV14
size: few
D: NA
J: TRBJ1-2

DNA: TGTGCCAGCAGCCCGGGACTAGCGGTAAGCTCCTACGAGCAGTACTTC
CDR3: CASSPGLAVSSYEQYF
V: TRBV7-2
size: NA
D: TRBD2
J: TRBJ2-7

DNA: TGTGCCAGCAGCCAGAACAGGGACGGTGGCTACACCTTC
CDR3: CASSQNRDGGYTF
V: TRBV3-1
size: few
D: NA
J: TRBJ1-2

DNA: TGTGCCAGCAGTTTATCGTGGACCGAGACCTACGAGCAGTACTTC
CDR3: CASSLSWTETYEQYF
V: TRBV7-9
size: NA
D: NA
J: TRBJ2-7

DNA: TGTGCCAGCAGTTTATTGGGACAGGGGGCTCGGGGCTACACCTTC
CDR3: CASSLLGQGARGYTF
V: TRBV2
size: few
D: TRBD1
J: TRBJ1-2

DNA: TGTGCCAGCAGTAACAGGGTCCCTACCTATGGCTACACCTTC
CDR3: CASSNRVPTYGYTF
V: TRBV7-4
size: NA
D: NA
J: TRBJ1-2